This T cell receptor beta chain came from a study of cytomegalovirus exposure and HLA in healthy donors. On this clone: Its specificity is unknown.

Study-wide results and limits: Cytomegalovirus-associated status was assigned to some 160 TCR beta chains. Three of the chains that were CMV-associated were confirmed in vitro to be specific for CMV antigens.

Sequenced by immunoSEQ multiplex PCR; TCRdb stores in-frame clones only, minus some. The sample includes tens of thousands of clones, 85% to 95% of them seen just once. The CDR3 runs 17 residues. Germline V gives CDR1 SGHVS, CDR2 FNYEAQ. The V gene end was trimmed by 4 bases and the J gene end by 3 bases; junction bases not matched to a gene: 8. The receptor was derived from a man in his late teens or twenties in good health and CMV-seronegative. The gene calls are TRBV7-6 and TRBJ2-6, with 8 bases identical to TRBD1. Input material: PBMCs. CDR3 in amino acids: CASSSSTGTGGANVLTF. CDR3 nucleotide sequence: TGTGCCAGCAGCTCCTCGACAGGGACAGGTGGGGCCAACGTCCTGACTTTC.